The 21 T cell receptor beta chains given below trace back to one sample, sequenced in a study of T cells in Graves' hyperthyroidism and ophthalmopathy. What was amplified from RNA transcripts were TCR beta CDR3 regions. The HTBI set primed first-round TCR CDR3 RT-PCR. Each CDR3 protein is one row after TCRdb ran MiXCR on the multiplex PCR reads. Of about 380,000 distinct CDR3 sequences listed, about a fifth are singletons. Sequencing used blood. The receptors here all came from a man younger than 35 with Graves' ophthalmopathy.

Only a few counts were recorded for this clonotype. This chain links TRBV11-3 with TRBJ2-1; 9 nucleotides agree with TRBD2. CDR3 length: 14 residues. CDR1 and CDR2 from the germline V gene are SGHNT and YENEEA. V gave up 3 bases and J gave up 6 bases; unmatched junction bases: 3. For the CDR3, the DNA is TGTGCCAGCAGCTTCGGAGCGGGGGGCAATGAGCAGTTCTTC. This sequence encodes CASSFGAGGNEQFF.

This clonotype was recorded many times. The V and J genes are TRBV6-6 and TRBJ2-1; weak D call: TRBD2 (6 bases). From germline, CDR1 is MNHNY and CDR2 SVGAGI (reference sequence). The CDR3 loop spans 16 amino acids. V gave up 0 bases and J gave up 5 bases, with 14 bases separating them. CDR3 nucleotide sequence: TGTGCCAGCAGTTACTCGTGGAGGGTGGGTAACAATGAGCAGTTCTTC. It specifies CASSYSWRVGNNEQFF.

At least ten counts were recorded for this clonotype. This chain joins TRBV6-1 and TRBJ2-7; 7 bases are a match to TRBD1. The CDR3 length is 15 residues. V shed 5 bases and J 1 base; nucleotides not matched to a gene: 8. The V gene's germline CDR1 is MNHNS and CDR2 SASEGT. This CDR3 is CASSNRDSLSYEQYF. The CDR3 coding sequence is TGTGCCAGCAGTAACCGGGACAGCCTATCCTACGAGCAGTACTTC.

This chain connects TRBV30 to TRBJ2-3, with D perhaps TRBD2 (6 bases). In germline, CDR1 is GTSNPN, CDR2 SVGIG (reference sequence). V lost 4 bases and J 4 bases, leaving 15 bases between the germline ends. The CDR3 length is 14 residues. The CDR3 region has the DNA TGTGCCTGGAACGGTCGGGAGTTATCAGATACGCAGTATTTT. It is translated as CAWNGRELSDTQYF.

This clonotype was recorded many times. The chain recombines TRBV6-1 with TRBJ1-1; no firm D call. The V and J ends lost 8 bases and 6 bases respectively, with 16 bases between them. Germline loops: CDR1 MNHNS, CDR2 SASEGT. There are 13 residues in the CDR3. The CDR3 DNA follows: TGTGCCAGCTCCCGACCTGAGGTGGCTGAAGCTTTCTTT. Amino acid sequence: CASSRPEVAEAFF.

The chain is built from TRBV20-1 and TRBJ1-1; D is unclear. The CDR3 consists of 12 residues. Trimming removed 6 bases from V and 2 bases from J, with 10 bases in between. The germline V gene has CDR1 DFQATT and CDR2 SNEGSKA (reference sequence). In DNA, the CDR3 is TGCAGTGCCCCCGGCTACAACACTGAAGCTTTCTTT. Amino acids: CSAPGYNTEAFF.

The chain is built from TRBV28 and TRBJ1-4, with 9 bases that match TRBD1. CDR3 length: 15 residues. V shed 6 bases and J 8 bases; nucleotides not matched to a gene: 10. Germline CDR1 MDHEN, CDR2 SYDVKM. This CDR3 is CASSVPGQGEEKLFF. The CDR3 DNA follows: TGTGCCAGCAGCGTCCCGGGACAGGGAGAAGAAAAACTGTTTTTT.

Many counts were recorded for this clonotype. The chain uses TRBV2 and TRBJ2-1, with a tentative D call TRBD2 (5 bases). Deletions cut 7 bases from V and 6 bases from J, with 19 bases between. CDR1 SNHLY and CDR2 FYNNEI come from the germline V gene. The CDR3 has 15 amino acids. The CDR3 DNA sequence: TGTGCCAGCAAGCCCTCTAGAATGACTATCAATGAGCAGTTCTTC. It encodes CASKPSRMTINEQFF. The full variable domain, in which reference TRBV2 and TRBJ2-1 provide the parts outside the CDR3, is EPEVTQTPSHQVTQMGQEVILRCVPISNHLYFYWYRQILGQKVEFLVSFYNNEISEKSEIFDDQFSVERPDGSNFTLKIRSTKLEDSAMYFCASKPSRMTINEQFFGPGTRLTVL.

V gene TRBV18 combines with J gene TRBJ2-1; TRBD2 matches at 11 bases. The germline V gene has CDR1 KGHSH and CDR2 LQKENI. Trimming cost V 6 bases and J 5 bases; bases outside gene matches: 3. This CDR3 contains 14 residues. CDR3 sequence (DNA): TGTGCCAGCTCCGGGACTAGCGGAGACAATGAGCAGTTCTTC. It translates to CASSGTSGDNEQFF.

This clonotype was recorded at least ten times. The chain couples TRBV28 to TRBJ2-1, with D perhaps given as TRBD1 or TRBD2 (6 bases each). Trimming pared 0 bases from V and 8 bases from J, leaving 23 bases between. This CDR3 comprises 18 residues. The germline gives CDR1 MDHEN, CDR2 SYDVKM. In nucleotides, the CDR3 is TGTGCCAGCAGTTTATGGTTCATCGGGGGCGGGTACCTCGATGAGCAGTTCTTC. Translating gives CASSLWFIGGGYLDEQFF.

Ten or more counts support this clonotype. The rearrangement joins TRBV7-2 to TRBJ2-2; tentative D call: TRBD1 (6 bases). Trimming took 4 bases from V and 4 from J, leaving 13 bases between them. The CDR3 has 15 amino acids. CDR1 and CDR2 from the germline V gene are SGHTA and FQGNSA. The CDR3 sequence is CASSSPGELTGELFF. CDR3 DNA sequence: TGTGCCAGCAGCTCCCCAGGGGAGCTCACCGGGGAGCTGTTTTTT.

In its sample, this clonotype was seen many times. The rearrangement links TRBV12-3 or TRBV12-4 to TRBJ1-6; 7 bases line up with TRBD1. Germline trimming cut 0 bases from V and 0 bases from J; bases unmatched to any gene: 2. The CDR3 extends over 17 amino acids. DNA for the CDR3: TGTGCCAGCAGTTTAGCGGGACAGATCTCCTATAATTCACCCCTCCACTTT. It yields the protein CASSLAGQISYNSPLHF.

The chain links TRBV5-8 to TRBJ1-1; TRBD1 might be the D (5 bases). In germline, CDR1 is SGHTS, CDR2 YDEGEE. Trimming left V 3 bases short and J 4 bases short, with 13 bases between. This CDR3 comprises 14 residues. The CDR3 protein is CASSSRVGGTEAFF. For the CDR3, the DNA is TGTGCCAGCAGCTCCCGGGTCGGGGGCACTGAAGCTTTCTTT. The variable domain in full, completed from reference TRBV5-8 and TRBJ1-1, reads EAGVTQSPTHLIKTRGQQATLRCSPISGHTSVYWYQQALGLGLQFLLWYDEGEERNRGNFPPRFSGRQFPNYSSELNVNALELEDSALYLCASSSRVGGTEAFFGQGTRLTVV.

In this sample, this clonotype turned up a few times. The chain is built from TRBV6-1 and TRBJ1-1, with 8 bases identical to TRBD1. CDR3 length equals 13 residues. Germline lookup yields CDR1 MNHNS and CDR2 SASEGT. V shed 7 bases, J shed 3 bases, and the junction held 4 bases outside the gene matches. CDR3 sequence reads: CASKGTGDTEAFF. The DNA of the CDR3 is TGTGCCAGCAAAGGGACAGGAGACACTGAAGCTTTCTTT.

This clonotype was picked up many times. The V and J genes are TRBV20-1 and TRBJ1-1, with D possibly being TRBD1 (5 bases). The CDR3 has 14 residues. Germline CDR1 and CDR2: DFQATT and SNEGSKA (reference sequence). V lost 1 base to trimming and J lost 1 base, with 10 bases between them. Written as DNA, the CDR3 is TGCAGTGCTAGAGTTGGGGGGGGGAACACTGAAGCTTTCTTT. It specifies CSARVGGGNTEAFF.

This clonotype was counted at least ten times. This chain links TRBV12-3 or TRBV12-4 with TRBJ1-2; D may be TRBD1 (5 bases). The CDR3 is made up of 13 amino acids. The V end lost 3 bases, the J end lost 8 bases, and 13 bases lay between the germline ends. The CDR3 nucleotides are TGTGCCAGCAGTTTGGGGACCTCAAAGGGCTACACCTTC. Residues: CASSLGTSKGYTF.

The chain combines TRBV24-1 with TRBJ1-4; possible D gene TRBD1, 6 bases. V was clipped by 4 bases and J by 5 bases, with 10 bases between them. Germline-derived CDR1 and CDR2 are KGHDR and SFDVKD. The length of the CDR3 is 14 residues. The CDR3 region is CATSEGGPNEKLFF. In DNA, the CDR3 is TGTGCCACCAGTGAGGGGGGGCCGAATGAAAAACTGTTTTTT.

This clonotype came up many times. The chain uses TRBV9 and TRBJ2-7; 11 bases align to TRBD2. There are 18 residues in the CDR3. Germline V gives CDR1 SGDLS, CDR2 YYNGEE. V shed 0 bases and J 6 bases; nucleotides not matched to a gene: 14. CDR3 amino acids: CASSVGSGGTSGRSEQYF. For the CDR3, the DNA is TGTGCCAGCAGCGTAGGATCAGGCGGGACTAGCGGCAGAAGCGAGCAGTACTTC.

This clonotype was seen only a few times. V and J are TRBV4-1 and TRBJ2-5, with 14 positions matching TRBD2. Germline assignment: CDR1 MGHRA and CDR2 YSYEKL. The CDR3 loop spans 15 amino acids. V shed 3 bases and J 7 bases; nucleotides not matched to a gene: 4. The CDR3, as DNA: TGCGCCAGCAGCCAGGGACTAGCGGGGGCGGGGACCCAGTACTTC. It encodes CASSQGLAGAGTQYF.

The chain joins TRBV5-4 to TRBJ1-2, with no clear D. The germline V and J ends were trimmed by 10 bases and 4 bases, with 17 bases remaining between them. This CDR3 has 13 residues. CDR1 is SGHNT and CDR2 is YYREEE in the germline V gene (reference sequence). The CDR3 region has the DNA TGTGCCTCCCTCTCGGACGGAACCTATGGCTACACCTTC. Encoded protein: CASLSDGTYGYTF.

The V gene is TRBV7-9, the J gene TRBJ2-2; D is ambiguous. The CDR3 loop spans 14 amino acids. Germline-derived CDR1 and CDR2 are SEHNR and FQNEAQ (reference sequence). Trimming shortened V by 2 bases and J by 2 bases, and 6 bases separated the two germline ends. In nucleotides, the CDR3 is TGTGCCAGCAGCTTATTGTCCAACACCGGGGAGCTGTTTTTT. Protein sequence: CASSLLSNTGELFF. Full variable domain (rest looked up from reference TRBV7-9 and TRBJ2-2): DTGVSQNPRHKITKRGQNVTFRCDPISEHNRLYWYRQTLGQGPEFLTYFQNEAQLEKSRLLSDRFSAERPKGSFSTLEIQRTEQGDSAMYLCASSLLSNTGELFFGEGSRLTVL.